This T cell receptor beta chain was documented in a study of radiotherapy plus CTLA-4 blockade in lung cancer. Study details: Of the patients, roughly 17% showed objective responses and roughly 34% attained disease control. Overall study results and limits: Reports state that early shifts in blood T cell clones, with interferon-beta, best predicted response. After radiotherapy and ipilimumab, tumor-derived clones expanded in peripheral blood.

On this clone: Its antigen is unidentified.

V lost 3 bases to trimming and J lost 5 bases, with 8 bases between them. There are 13 residues in the CDR3. The germline V gene encodes CDR1 SGHNT and CDR2 YYREEE (reference sequence). The assay was immunoSEQ multiplex PCR, and TCRdb's table has in-frame clones only and misses some. The data hold 25,000 to 40,000 clones, with around 70% observed a single time. Focal radiation plus CTLA-4 blockade with ipilimumab was administered to patients who had chemo-refractory metastatic non-small-cell lung cancer. The clonotype was recovered from a human donor with non-small cell lung cancer who had stable disease on radiotherapy plus ipilimumab. The sample consisted of peripheral blood, taken from a patient treated with radiotherapy plus ipilimumab. The chain couples TRBV5-4 to TRBJ2-2; possible D gene TRBD1, 6 bases. CDR3 residues: CASSSQGTGELFF. The CDR3 coding sequence is TGTGCCAGCAGCTCCCAGGGGACCGGGGAGCTGTTTTTT.